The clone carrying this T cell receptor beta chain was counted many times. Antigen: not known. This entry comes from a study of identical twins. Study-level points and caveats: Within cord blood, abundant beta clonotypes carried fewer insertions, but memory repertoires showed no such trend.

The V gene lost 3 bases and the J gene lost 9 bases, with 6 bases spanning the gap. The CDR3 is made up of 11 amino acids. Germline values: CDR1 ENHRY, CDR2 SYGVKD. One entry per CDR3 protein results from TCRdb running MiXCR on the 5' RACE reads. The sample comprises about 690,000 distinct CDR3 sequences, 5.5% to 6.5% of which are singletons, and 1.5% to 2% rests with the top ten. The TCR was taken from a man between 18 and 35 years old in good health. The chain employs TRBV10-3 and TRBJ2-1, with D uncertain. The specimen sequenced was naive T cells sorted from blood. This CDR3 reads CAISESAEQFF. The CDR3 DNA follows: TGTGCCATCAGTGAATCGGCTGAGCAGTTCTTC.